These T cell receptor beta chains were read from a single sample in a study of CD8 T cell repertoires and HIV-1 epitope variants. Clones were sequenced by immunoSEQ multiplex PCR, and TCRdb holds only the in-frame ones, with some missing. The sample lists 4,200 or so clones, around 64% occurring once. These TCRs are of unknown antigen specificity. Source material: cultured CD8+ T cells derived from PBMCs. The receptors originated from a male donor with HIV. CDR3s include the opening cysteine and the closing phenylalanine or tryptophan. The D gene is left open where the match is weak. For some rows the clone size is stated as once, few or many, or as a class when expanded; others skip it.

CDR3 length,V gene,clone size,D gene,J gene,CDR3 protein,CDR3 DNA
14,TRBV28,once,-,TRBJ2-7,CASSAGDTSYEQYF,TGTGCCAGCAGTGCGGGGGACACCTCCTACGAGCAGTACTTC
14,TRBV5-5,-,-,TRBJ2-7,CASSLQQVYYEQYF,TGTGCCAGCAGCTTGCAGCAGGTCTACTACGAGCAGTACTTC
15,TRBV11-2,-,TRBD1,TRBJ2-5,CASSHSEGAQETQYF,TGTGCCAGCAGCCACTCAGAGGGGGCCCAAGAGACCCAGTACTTC
15,TRBV7-9,-,-,TRBJ2-1,CASSLEGSSYNEQFF,TGTGCCAGCAGCTTAGAGGGGAGCTCCTACAATGAGCAGTTCTTC
14,TRBV9,-,-,TRBJ2-7,CASSVSGGMDEQYF,TGTGCCAGCAGCGTGTCAGGGGGGATGGACGAGCAGTACTTC
17,TRBV10-3,-,TRBD2,TRBJ2-7,CAIRPGTSGYRSYEQYF,TGTGCCATCAGACCCGGGACTAGCGGATATCGCTCCTACGAGCAGTACTTC
15,TRBV10-2,-,TRBD1,TRBJ2-7,CASSETGTVPYEQYF,TGCGCCAGCAGTGAGACCGGGACAGTCCCCTACGAGCAGTACTTC
16,TRBV19,-,TRBD2,TRBJ2-3,CASSNLEAGGADTQYF,TGTGCCAGTAGTAATTTGGAAGCGGGAGGAGCAGATACGCAGTATTTT
15,TRBV4-1,few,TRBD2,TRBJ2-7,CASSLEGSGSYEQYF,TGCGCCAGCAGCCTTGAAGGTAGCGGGAGTTACGAGCAGTACTTC
15,TRBV27,-,TRBD2,TRBJ2-7,CASSLGLGGRYEQYF,TGTGCCAGCAGTTTAGGGCTCGGCGGGAGGTACGAGCAGTACTTC
15,TRBV7-2,once,TRBD1,TRBJ1-1,CASSPIGGAGTEAFF,TGTGCCAGCAGCCCCATAGGGGGCGCGGGCACTGAAGCTTTCTTT
13,TRBV19,-,-,TRBJ1-2,CASSIYREDGYTF,TGTGCCAGTAGTATCTACAGGGAGGATGGCTACACCTTC
18,TRBV7-6,-,-,TRBJ2-6,CASSPVAGFFSGANVLTF,TGTGCCAGCAGCCCCGTGGCAGGGTTCTTCTCTGGGGCCAACGTCCTGACTTTC
15,TRBV4-3,few,TRBD2,TRBJ2-7,CASSLGLAGAYEQYF,TGCGCCAGCAGCCTGGGACTAGCGGGGGCCTACGAGCAGTACTTC
11,TRBV28,-,-,TRBJ2-1,CASYDGRQQFF,TGTGCCAGCTACGACGGGAGACAGCAGTTCTTC
14,TRBV6-1,-,-,TRBJ2-7,CASSEQGPPYEQYF,TGTGCCAGCAGTGAACAGGGGCCCCCCTACGAGCAGTACTTC
16,TRBV27,-,-,TRBJ2-1,CASSSVLRDNYNEQFF,TGTGCCAGCAGTTCCGTTTTACGGGACAATTACAATGAGCAGTTCTTC
15,TRBV4-2,-,TRBD1,TRBJ1-1,CASSPTRGGDTEAFF,TGTGCCAGCAGCCCGACCAGGGGGGGGGACACTGAAGCTTTCTTT
16,TRBV13,once,-,TRBJ2-1,CASSFWGSAVENEQFF,TGTGCCAGCAGCTTTTGGGGGAGCGCTGTTGAAAATGAGCAGTTCTTC
14,TRBV28,-,TRBD1,TRBJ2-7,CASSEGTEDYEQYF,TGTGCCAGCAGTGAAGGGACAGAAGACTACGAGCAGTACTTC
15,TRBV27,-,TRBD1,TRBJ2-1,CATSLGDSIYNEQFF,TGTGCCACCTCCCTTGGGGACAGCATCTACAATGAGCAGTTCTTC
14,TRBV11-2,-,-,TRBJ2-7,CASSLTTGSYEQYF,TGTGCCAGCAGCTTAACAACCGGATCCTACGAGCAGTACTTC
16,TRBV13,once,-,TRBJ2-7,CASSLGPPTASYEQYF,TGTGCCAGCAGCTTGGGACCGCCGACTGCCTCCTACGAGCAGTACTTC
16,TRBV18,-,TRBD2,TRBJ2-1,CASSPPRAGGHNEQFF,TGTGCCAGCTCACCACCGAGAGCGGGAGGGCACAATGAGCAGTTCTTC
15,TRBV9,-,-,TRBJ2-3,CASSAGGAGTDTQYF,TGTGCCAGCAGCGCCGGAGGAGCGGGCACAGATACGCAGTATTTT
16,TRBV4-2,-,-,TRBJ1-6,CASSQDLNSYNSPLHF,TGTGCCAGCAGCCAAGACCTCAACTCCTATAATTCACCCCTCCACTTT
14,TRBV18,-,-,TRBJ1-1,CASSLREGDTEAFF,TGTGCCAGCTCGCTACGAGAAGGGGACACTGAAGCTTTCTTT
14,TRBV27,-,TRBD2,TRBJ2-3,CASSLSGGADTQYF,TGTGCCAGCAGCCTCAGCGGGGGGGCAGATACGCAGTATTTT
14,TRBV27,-,-,TRBJ1-2,CASSLLGGYYGYTF,TGTGCCAGCAGTTTACTTGGGGGGTACTATGGCTACACCTTC
13,TRBV6-5,-,-,TRBJ2-1,CASSYGRYNEQFF,TGTGCCAGCAGCTATGGCCGCTACAATGAGCAGTTCTTC
12,TRBV11-2,-,-,TRBJ2-7,CASSLRAGEQYF,TGTGCCAGCAGCTTACGAGCGGGCGAGCAGTACTTC
19,TRBV7-6,-,-,TRBJ2-7,CASSLGGLGSSGPAYEQYF,TGTGCCAGCAGCTTAGGAGGGTTGGGGTCCAGCGGGCCGGCCTACGAGCAGTACTTC
14,TRBV15,few,-,TRBJ1-2,CATSPSDGLIGYTF,TGTGCCACCAGCCCATCCGACGGGCTAATTGGCTACACCTTC